This T cell receptor (beta chain) originates from a study of cytomegalovirus exposure and HLA in healthy donors (TCRdb year 2017). Context from the whole study: According to an earlier analysis of 587 of the donors, some 180 million T cells yielded 117 million unique TCR beta sequences and about 300 Gb of sequence data. Roughly 310 gigabases of sequencing data and approximately 85 million unique TCR sequences were included in an early release covering about 700 HLA-typed donors. Among the roughly 400 genotyped donors, under 90% belonged to the genetic ancestry cluster associated with self-reported Caucasian donors. The study was designed to test whether signatures of past pathogen exposure could be identified by cataloging public T cell receptors. The T cell repertoires of 550 to 850 subjects were profiled by immunosequencing and related to cytomegalovirus serostatus. Besides the first cohort of roughly 640 subjects, a separate validation cohort made up of 95 to 150 different subjects was used. The study combined high-throughput TCR immunosequencing, statistical association of individual TCRs with disease status, and machine learning to predict cytomegalovirus infection status. To study patterns of TCR occurrence, a later analysis re-analyzed previously published TCR beta repertoires from several hundred donors and added high-resolution HLA genotyping. Rather than using new phenotypic data, the later analysis identified candidate immune exposures from TCR beta sequences and from how often those sequences occurred across donors. In an earlier analysis of a few hundred of the donors, high-throughput TCR beta sequencing was used to judge whether each TCR beta V gene segment behaved as functional or pseudogenic. Alongside the repertoire data, information on donor age, sex, ethnicity and CMV serostatus was compiled. A later genetic analysis took genome-wide SNP genotypes for about 65% of the roughly 670 donors and used that subset as a discovery cohort. All discovery cohort repertoires had been generated on a single sequencing platform. HLA typing included class I and class II loci at four-digit resolution. The number of donors typed differed by locus, with about 629-630 for A, B, C, DRB1 and DQB1, roughly 520 for DQA1, approximately 580 for DPA1, and 450 to 480 for DPB1. Roughly five DR-DQ haplotypes were treated as single units for association and clustering because of strong linkage in the cohort. Among some 400 genotyped donors of the cohort, an average of around 220,000 unique TCR beta nucleotide sequences was sequenced per donor, of which about 19% were non-productive.

The cohort consisted of fewer than 700 healthy bone marrow donors. All cohort members were sampled while nominally healthy, although unrecorded immune exposures were likely present. The donor tested CMV seronegative, placing the donor among the 300 to 450 seronegative members of the cohort. Every donor gave a peripheral blood sample, and the peripheral blood mononuclear cells from that sample were used for TCR beta sequencing. The Qiagen DNeasy Blood Extraction Kit was used to extract genomic DNA from the blood cell samples. Notes on this clone: No antigen is known for it.

The research as a whole found: Assigning TCR associations to individual alleles was difficult when HLA alleles, especially DR and DQ, strongly co-occurred. Compared with equally common non-associated chains, HLA-associated TCR beta chains in a later analysis were more clonally expanded and had lower generation probabilities. According to the authors, the approach could potentially be generalized to other disease states and immunological phenotypes. In the study, about 150 TCR beta chains were listed as associated with cytomegalovirus. Because HLA typing was missing for some donors at each locus, association tests included only the typed subset. In a later analysis, TCR association rates were found to vary across HLA loci, with the most associated TCRs seen for DRB1 alleles and the fewest for HLA-C alleles. A further reported finding was that TCR beta sequences accurately predicted the HLA-A and HLA-B alleles for most subjects in the first cohort. The earlier analysis of about 600 of the donors excluded some 15 rarely observed V segments, including chromosome 9 orphons, because counts were too low. A cluster of highly shared sequence variants was judged likely to represent a technical artifact of the sequencing pipeline. In a later genetic analysis, fewer N-insertions in productive TCRs were reported among donors in an Asian-associated ancestry cluster than the 666-donor mean. While some public TCRs were present in many individuals, most TCR sequences turned up only very rarely across donors. Sequencing depth was assumed to be roughly uniform across donors in the presence/absence analyses, though that assumption may not hold. Cytomegalovirus status was reported to be diagnosed by the classifier with high specificity and sensitivity in both the original and validation cohorts. A later analysis found that most CMV-associated TCR beta chains appeared HLA-restricted, with HLA associations seemingly driven largely by CMV exposure. Correlated functional status among segregating V segments might be attributable to linkage disequilibrium, but an unknown experimental factor could not be ruled out. CMV serostatus was the only immune exposure information available for the cohort. An earlier analysis of approximately 500 of the donors showed that most TCR beta V segments appeared in productive rearrangements either about 87% or about 30% of the time, which broadly matched IMGT annotations. In vitro tests confirmed that a few of the cytomegalovirus-associated TCR beta chains recognize cytomegalovirus antigens. V-gene and J-gene trimming of TCR beta chains was associated with a missense DCLRE1C variant in a later genetic analysis, and the association was replicated in an independent cohort. At a false discovery rate of 0.05, a later analysis linked about 16,000 TCR beta sequences to specific HLA alleles. In a later analysis, several top co-occurrence clusters were reported to appear linked to parvovirus B19, influenza, CMV and Epstein-Barr virus. In this cohort, only TCR beta chains were sequenced, and detectable features were limited by the absence of alpha or paired-chain data.

The library came from the immunoSEQ multiplex PCR assay. For the multiplex PCR, a mixture combining 60 forward primers for TCR Vbeta segments and 13 reverse primers for TCR Jbeta segments was used. Amplification of the CDR3 region of rearranged TCR beta genes was performed with a multiplex PCR assay on genomic DNA. Amplified TCR beta libraries were sequenced as 87-base-pair reads on the Illumina HiSeq System. The authors' pipeline ran thus. Across the 666 repertoires, a later analysis counted approximately 83 million unique TCR beta chains, roughly 11 million of which were shared by at least two donors. A nearest-neighbor algorithm error-corrected the raw reads and collapsed the reads into unique sequences, merging closely related sequences to remove PCR and sequencing errors. Alignment of CDR3 sequences to IMGT reference sequences was used to assign V, D and J gene segments. Each retained sequence needed at least a six-nucleotide match to both a V gene segment and a J gene segment. A rearrangement counted as productive if the CDR3 had no stop codons and remained in frame with V and J, and every other rearrangement counted as non-productive. Following IMGT convention, CDR3 was defined as the stretch from the second conserved V-encoded cysteine up to the conserved J-encoded phenylalanine. The earlier analysis of more than 450 of the donors excluded sequences that lacked an unambiguous match to a single V gene segment. An earlier analysis of 587 of the donors classified V segments as functional when productive rearrangements were above 56.7% and as segregating when the standard deviation between donors was above 5%. To diagnose cytomegalovirus status from the catalog of TCR beta chain sequences, a statistical classification framework was built. V and J gene assignment, in a later analysis, came from comparing TCR nucleotide sequences with IMGT/GENE-DB human TR gene sequences. Using the TCRdist pipeline, a later analysis assigned CDR3 sequences along with most-parsimonious VDJ recombination scenarios. In a later analysis, each TCR beta chain was defined by its CDR3 amino acid sequence together with its V-gene family, and reads lacking a unique V-gene family were excluded. As a way to deal with suspected cross-contamination and a sequencing artifact, a later analysis dropped 450 to 700 nucleotide sequences that were highly shared and had low generation probability. For each public chain, a later analysis derived a clonal expansion index from normalized ranks of inferred template counts within each repertoire. A later analysis computed generation probabilities with a VDJ recombination model fitted to out-of-frame rearrangements, and checked the results against IGoR. A later analysis scored TCR-TCR, TCR-HLA and TCR-CMV co-occurrence with hypergeometric tests, applying a repertoire-size bias correction to TCR pairs. A later analysis estimated false discovery rates by permuting HLA or CMV assignments 20 times. In a later analysis, co-occurring TCRs were grouped with DBSCAN, and TCRdist sequence similarity was added when clustering was performed within HLA-allele-positive subsets. For co-occurrence clustering, repertoires with fewer than 30,000 or more than 120,000 public chains were excluded, along with roughly 5 repertoires with anomalous nucleotide sharing. This is the immuneACCESS table as TCRdb keeps it, with only in-frame sequences that have V and J called. A part of the clones is gone; compared with another copy, unresolved V genes explain less than half, and the rest is unexplained. The V and J calls and clone size were taken over from that table, and D and trimming were inferred from the DNA. The sample has tens of thousands of clones on record. Over 1.5% of the sample is held by the ten biggest clonotypes.

Sequenced sample: PBMCs. This TCR came from a woman in her thirties in good health and CMV-seronegative.

The DNA sequence reads TGCGCCAGCAGCCATGGACGGACAGTCGGGTACGAGCAGTACTTC. This yields the protein CASSHGRTVGYEQYF. This chain joins TRBV4-3 to TRBJ2-7, and the D gene may be TRBD1, 6 bases matching. CDR1 is given as LGHNA and CDR2 as YSLEER, both from the germline V gene. V gives up 3 bases and J gives up 4 bases, and the segment between their germline ends measures 16 bases. Taken from cysteine to phenylalanine, the CDR3 has 15 residues. Only the CDR3 part of the read is kept: 45 bases, read in frame from the first base.